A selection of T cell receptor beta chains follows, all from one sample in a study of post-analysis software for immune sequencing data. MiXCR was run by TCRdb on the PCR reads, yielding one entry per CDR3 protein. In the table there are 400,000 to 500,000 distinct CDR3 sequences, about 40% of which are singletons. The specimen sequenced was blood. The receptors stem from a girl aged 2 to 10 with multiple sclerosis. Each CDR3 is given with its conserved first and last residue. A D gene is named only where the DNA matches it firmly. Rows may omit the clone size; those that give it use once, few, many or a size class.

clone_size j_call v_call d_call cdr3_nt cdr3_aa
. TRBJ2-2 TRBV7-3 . TGTGCCAGCAGCCTCGGCGGGGAGAACGCCGGGGAGCTGTTTTTT CASSLGGENAGELFF
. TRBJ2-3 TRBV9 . TGTGCCAGCAGCGAGGGGGTTAGCACAGATACGCAGTATTTT CASSEGVSTDTQYF
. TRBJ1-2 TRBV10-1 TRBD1 TGCGCCAGCAGTGAGTCGTCCCCAGGGGGATCCTATGGCTACACCTTC CASSESSPGGSYGYTF
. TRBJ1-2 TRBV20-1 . TGCAGTGCTAGAGATTGGATCGGGGGAACTGTCTCTGGCTACACCTTC CSARDWIGGTVSGYTF
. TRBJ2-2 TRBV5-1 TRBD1 TGCGCCAGCAGCCCCGAACAGGGGGCCGGGGAGCTGTTTTTT CASSPEQGAGELFF
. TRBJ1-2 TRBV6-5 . TGTGCCAGCCTAGGACAAAATAACTATGGCTACACCTTC CASLGQNNYGYTF
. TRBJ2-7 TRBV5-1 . TGCGCCAGCAGCTTGGACCAGGGTAGGGACGAGCAGTACTTC CASSLDQGRDEQYF
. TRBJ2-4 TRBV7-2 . TGTGCCAGCAGCTTAGCGCGTCTAGAAAACATTCAGTACTTC CASSLARLENIQYF
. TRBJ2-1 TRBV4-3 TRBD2 TGCGCCAGCAGCCAAGATCCCAGGGAGGGCCAGAACAATGAGCAGTTCTTC CASSQDPREGQNNEQFF
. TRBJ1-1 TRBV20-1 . TGCAGTGCTAGGGAGTCAGGGGCGAGGAACACTGAAGCTTTCTTT CSARESGARNTEAFF
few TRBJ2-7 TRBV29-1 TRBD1 TGCAGCGTTGAAGTGGCCGGGACAGGGATGGAGTACGAGCAGTACTTC CSVEVAGTGMEYEQYF
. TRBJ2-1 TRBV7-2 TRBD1 TGTGCCAGCAGCTTAGACCGGGACAGGGGTAGCAATGAGCAGTTCTTC CASSLDRDRGSNEQFF
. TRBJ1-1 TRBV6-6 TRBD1 TGTGCCAGCAGTTGGGACAGAGAAGCTTTCTTT CASSWDREAFF
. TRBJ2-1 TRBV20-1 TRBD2 TGCAGTGCTAGAGGCCCTAGCGGGAGGGCCTCTGAGCAGTTCTTC CSARGPSGRASEQFF
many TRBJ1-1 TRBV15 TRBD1 TGTGCCACCAGCAGACAGGGGGCTGAAGCTTTCTTT CATSRQGAEAFF
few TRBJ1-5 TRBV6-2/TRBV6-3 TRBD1 TGTGCCAGCAGTTACGCCAGGGGGGTCGGTCAGCCCCAGCATTTT CASSYARGVGQPQHF
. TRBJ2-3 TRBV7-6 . TGTGCCAGCAGCTTAGTAATGGGGACTACAGATACGCAGTATTTT CASSLVMGTTDTQYF
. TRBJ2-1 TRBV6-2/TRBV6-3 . TGTGCCAGCAGTTTTGGTAGCGGATTATACAATGAGCAGTTCTTC CASSFGSGLYNEQFF
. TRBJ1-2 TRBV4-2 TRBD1 TGTGCCAGCAGCCGAGAGACAGGGAACGGCAACTATGGCTACACCTTC CASSRETGNGNYGYTF
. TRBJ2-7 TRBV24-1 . TGTGCCACCAGTTTAGGTACCATGGAGCAGTACTTC CATSLGTMEQYF
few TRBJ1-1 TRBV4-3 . TGCGCCAGCAGCCAAGATCTGGGTTGGGACGGGGCTTTCTTT CASSQDLGWDGAFF
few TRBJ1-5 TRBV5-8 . TGTGCCAGCAGCTTGGTGGCAGGGTCCCAACAGCCTCAGCATTTT CASSLVAGSQQPQHF
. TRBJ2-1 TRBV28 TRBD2 TGTACCACCCTCGGGACTAGCGGGAGTCGTGAGCAGTTCTTC CTTLGTSGSREQFF
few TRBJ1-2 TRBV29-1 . TGCAGCGTGGGACCTGTCAGGGGAGGCGGCTACACCTTC CSVGPVRGGGYTF
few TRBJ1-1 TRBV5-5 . TGTGCCAGCAGCTTGGGGACAGAAAGACTTGAAGCTTTCTTT CASSLGTERLEAFF
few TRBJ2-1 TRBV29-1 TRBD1 TGCAGCGGGGGGACAGTTGGGTACAATGAGCAGTTCTTC CSGGTVGYNEQFF
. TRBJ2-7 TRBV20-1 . TGCAGTTCTACCCACAGTGGCTACGAGCAGTACTTC CSSTHSGYEQYF
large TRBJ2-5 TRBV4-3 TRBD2 TGCGCCAGCAGCCAAACGAGCGGGAGAGGGGAGACCCAGTACTTC CASSQTSGRGETQYF
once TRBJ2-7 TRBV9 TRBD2 TGTGCCAGCAGCGTAGGACTAGCGGGAGATGGCGAGCAGTACTTC CASSVGLAGDGEQYF
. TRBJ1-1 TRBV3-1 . TGTGCCAGCAGCCAAGATATGGCTGGGAACACTGAAGCTTTCTTT CASSQDMAGNTEAFF
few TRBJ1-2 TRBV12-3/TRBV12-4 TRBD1 TGTGCCAGCAGTCTTGGGACAGGGGGACGACATGGCTACACCTTC CASSLGTGGRHGYTF
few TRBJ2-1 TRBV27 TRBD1 TGTGCCAGCAGGGGACGGACAGGGTTTGCCTACAATGAGCAGTTCTTC CASRGRTGFAYNEQFF
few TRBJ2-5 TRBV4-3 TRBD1 TGCGCCAGCAGCCAAGTTCAGACAGGGGAAGAGACCCAGTACTTC CASSQVQTGEETQYF
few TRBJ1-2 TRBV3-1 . TGTGCCAGCAGCCAGGGGCAATACCGCAACTATGGCTACACCTTC CASSQGQYRNYGYTF
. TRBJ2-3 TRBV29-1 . TGCAGCGTTCTGACAGAAACAGATACGCAGTATTTT CSVLTETDTQYF
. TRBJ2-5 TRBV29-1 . TGCAGCGCCGCCCGACCTCTAACTGAGACCCAGTACTTC CSAARPLTETQYF
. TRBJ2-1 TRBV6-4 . TGTGCCAGCAGTGACCGGGGCGGAGGGCCCTACAATGAGCAGTTCTTC CASSDRGGGPYNEQFF
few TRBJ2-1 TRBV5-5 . TGTGCCAGCAGCTTGGGTCAGCGGGCGAGCTCCTACAATGAGCAGTTCTTC CASSLGQRASSYNEQFF
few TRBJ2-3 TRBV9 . TGTGCCAGCAGCATAAACCAGGGGGGCTTCACAGATACGCAGTATTTT CASSINQGGFTDTQYF
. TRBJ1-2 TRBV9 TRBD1 TGTGCCAGCAGCGTAGGCAGGGGGCTTGGCTATGGCTACACCTTC CASSVGRGLGYGYTF
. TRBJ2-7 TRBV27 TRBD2 TGTGCCAGCAGTCCCCGGACTAGCGGCCGTACAGAGCAGTACTTC CASSPRTSGRTEQYF
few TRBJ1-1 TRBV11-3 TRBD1 TGTGCCAGCAGCCGATACAGGGGTACTGAAGCTTTCTTT CASSRYRGTEAFF
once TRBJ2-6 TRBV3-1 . TGTGCCAGCAGCACCCTCTCTGGGGCCGACGTCCTGACTTTC CASSTLSGADVLTF
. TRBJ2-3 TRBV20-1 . TGCAGTGCTAGAGAAATAGGGACCAAAACGAGGGGTGATACGCAGTATTTT CSAREIGTKTRGDTQYF
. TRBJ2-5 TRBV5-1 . TGCGCCAGCAGCCGCAGCGGCTCAGAAGAGACCCAGTACTTC CASSRSGSEETQYF
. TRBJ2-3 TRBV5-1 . TGCGCCAGCAGCTTGGGTCTACCCACAGATACGCAGTATTTT CASSLGLPTDTQYF
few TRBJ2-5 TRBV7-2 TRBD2 TGTGCCAGCAGCTTAGATCAGCTAGCGGGAAGTCGAAAGACCCAGTACTTC CASSLDQLAGSRKTQYF
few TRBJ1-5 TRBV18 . TGTGCCAGCTCTCCAGGCTCGGGTCAGCCCCAGCATTTT CASSPGSGQPQHF
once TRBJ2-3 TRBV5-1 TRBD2 TGCGCCAGCAGCCCGGGGACTAGCGGGGCCGGCACAGATACGCAGTATTTT CASSPGTSGAGTDTQYF
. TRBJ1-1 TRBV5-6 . TGTGCCAGCAGCTTCGGCGTTTACACTGAAGCTTTCTTT CASSFGVYTEAFF
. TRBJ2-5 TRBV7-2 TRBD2 TGTGCCAGCAGCTTAGAGGTTCTTGCGGGAGGATCAGAGACCCAGTACTTC CASSLEVLAGGSETQYF